These 17 T cell receptor beta chains were sequenced from one sample in a study of neurological immune-mediated disorders. TCRdb reprocessed the 5' RACE reads with MiXCR, giving one entry per CDR3 protein. The repertoire has over 45,000 distinct CDR3 sequences, 3% to 4% of them found once; the top ten carry approximately 1.8%. Sequencing was done on a sample of CD4+ T cells from blood. The receptor source for this set is a woman aged 40 to 50 with multiple sclerosis.

This clonotype occurred many times. The chain combines TRBV5-8 with TRBJ1-6; a possible D gene is TRBD1 (5 bases). Germline CDR1 is SGHTS and CDR2 is YDEGEE. V lost 3 bases and J 13 bases, leaving 17 bases between the germline ends. This CDR3 has 14 residues. The CDR3: CASSYFSGGTPLHF. DNA for the CDR3: TGTGCCAGCAGCTACTTTTCCGGTGGGACTCCCCTCCACTTT.

This clonotype was recorded at least ten times. The chain has TRBV5-5 and TRBJ1-2; D remains unclear. Germline lookup yields CDR1 SGHKS and CDR2 YYEKEE (reference sequence). The CDR3 is 11 residues long. Deletions cut 2 bases from V and 2 bases from J, with 1 base between. CDR3 protein: CASSFNYGYTF. DNA of the CDR3: TGTGCCAGCAGCTTCAACTATGGCTACACCTTC.

This clonotype was found once. The V gene is TRBV5-1, the J gene TRBJ2-7; D possibly uses TRBD1 or TRBD2 (5 bases each). This CDR3 has 13 residues. With 4 bases removed from V and 3 bases from J, the gap between germline ends came to 11 bases. CDR1 is SGHRS, CDR2 YFSETQ, per germline. The CDR3 region is CASSEGTGYEQYF. The CDR3 nucleotides are TGCGCCAGCAGCGAAGGGACGGGCTACGAGCAGTACTTC.

This clonotype was picked up many times. For the CDR3, the DNA is TGTGCCAGCAGCTACTTTGATGGGCCTTTAGGGACTGAAGCTTTCTTT. It specifies CASSYFDGPLGTEAFF. The V call is TRBV12-3 or TRBV12-4, the J call TRBJ1-1; D not resolved. The CDR3 is made up of 16 amino acids. V dropped 6 bases and J dropped 5 bases, with 22 bases sitting between them.

This clonotype was observed many times. The J gene is TRBJ1-4, the V gene TRBV4-1, with a possible D match to TRBD1 (5 bases). CDR3 size: 18 residues. V shed 2 bases and J shed 8 bases, with 24 bases lying between them. Germline loops: CDR1 MGHRA, CDR2 YSYEKL. The CDR3 DNA follows: TGCGCCAGCAGCCAATATCTCCGAGGGTATCGACAGAGCGAAAAACTGTTTTTT. The encoded protein is CASSQYLRGYRQSEKLFF.

This clonotype appeared many times. The rearrangement uses TRBV20-1 and TRBJ1-2; D remains ambiguous. Trimming removed 7 bases at V and 0 bases at J, with 12 bases between. Germline V gene lookup returns CDR1 DFQATT and CDR2 SNEGSKA (reference sequence). The CDR3 contains 13 residues. CDR3 region: CSVWESTNYGYTF. CDR3 bases: TGCAGTGTCTGGGAGAGCACTAACTATGGCTACACCTTC.

Ten or more counts support this clonotype. The chain has TRBV5-6 and TRBJ2-3, with D unclear. The germline V gene encodes CDR1 SGHDT and CDR2 YYEEEE. The V and J ends lost 3 bases and 2 bases respectively, with 1 base between them. The CDR3 sequence is 11 residues long. The CDR3 loop is CASSYTDTQYF. CDR3 in DNA: TGTGCCAGCAGCTACACAGATACGCAGTATTTT.

This clonotype was observed at least ten times. The chain has TRBV10-3 and TRBJ1-2; no definite D call. The CDR3 has 13 residues. V lost 3 bases, J lost 3 bases, and 8 bases lay in between. The germline gives CDR1 ENHRY, CDR2 SYGVKD. The CDR3 sequence: CAISEMGHYGYTF. The CDR3 DNA is TGTGCCATCAGTGAAATGGGCCACTATGGCTACACCTTC.

In its sample, this clonotype was seen many times. This chain uses TRBV9 with TRBJ2-3; D is perhaps TRBD1 (6 bases). From germline, CDR1 is SGDLS and CDR2 YYNGEE. With 4 bases removed from V and 6 bases from J, the gap between germline ends came to 15 bases. This CDR3 region has 14 residues. In DNA, the CDR3 is TGTGCCAGCAGCTTCCGGGACACTCTCGATACGCAGTATTTT. Translated, it gives CASSFRDTLDTQYF. The variable domain in full, completed from reference TRBV9 and TRBJ2-3, reads DSGVTQTPKHLITATGQRVTLRCSPRSGDLSVYWYQQSLDQGLQFLIQYYNGEERAKGNILERFSAQQFPDLHSELNLSSLELGDSALYFCASSFRDTLDTQYFGPGTRLTVL.

In this sample, this clonotype turned up many times. The chain recombines TRBV27 with TRBJ2-3, with D hard to call. Germline assignment: CDR1 MNHEY and CDR2 SMNVEV (reference sequence). There are 14 residues in the CDR3. V lost 6 bases and J 3 bases, leaving 13 bases between the germline ends. This chain's CDR3 is CASSPTSYTDTQYF. The CDR3 bases are TGTGCCAGCAGCCCGACCTCCTATACAGATACGCAGTATTTT.

At least ten counts were recorded for this clonotype. For the CDR3, the DNA is TGTGCCAGCAGTTACGGGGGGGCAAGGGAGACCCAGTACTTC. It translates to CASSYGGARETQYF. The gene calls are TRBV2 and TRBJ2-5; 8 bases fit TRBD2. Germline V gene sequence: CDR1 SNHLY, CDR2 FYNNEI. V lost 5 bases to trimming and J lost 5 bases; unmatched junction nucleotides: 7. CDR3 length equals 14 residues.

This clonotype was seen at least ten times. V usage is TRBV20-1 and J usage is TRBJ2-7; 8 nucleotides line up with TRBD1. The CDR3 spans 13 residues. Germline assignment: CDR1 DFQATT and CDR2 SNEGSKA (reference sequence). Trimming cost V 4 bases and J 3 bases; bases outside gene matches: 5. The CDR3 protein is CSAIAGQGYEQYF. The CDR3 DNA sequence: TGCAGTGCTATCGCAGGACAGGGCTACGAGCAGTACTTC.

This chain connects TRBV19 to TRBJ1-3; D might be TRBD1 (6 bases). In germline, CDR1 is LNHDA, CDR2 SQIVND (reference sequence). The ends were cut back, 2 bases at V and 3 bases at J, with 8 bases in the middle. The CDR3 is made up of 14 amino acids. CDR3 sequence: CASSIQGNGNTIYF. The CDR3 DNA reads TGTGCCAGTAGTATACAGGGGAATGGAAACACCATATATTTT. The whole variable domain, filled in from reference TRBV19 and TRBJ1-3, reads DGGITQSPKYLFRKEGQNVTLSCEQNLNHDAMYWYRQDPGQGLRLIYYSQIVNDFQKGDIAEGYSVSREKKESFPLTVTSAQKNPTAFYLCASSIQGNGNTIYFGEGSWLTVV.

At least ten counts were recorded for this clonotype. The chain couples TRBV5-1 to TRBJ1-4; TRBD1 matches 7 bases. The CDR3 consists of 16 residues. V was clipped by 0 bases and J by 3 bases; unmatched bases: 5. The germline gives CDR1 SGHRS, CDR2 YFSETQ. CDR3 amino acids: CASSLAGTGANEKLFF. The DNA for the CDR3 is TGCGCCAGCAGCTTGGCCGGAACAGGGGCTAATGAAAAACTGTTTTTT.

There are many counts of this clonotype. The chain combines TRBV20-1 with TRBJ2-2; either TRBD1 or TRBD2 may fit D (5 bases each). V was trimmed by 6 bases and J by 0 bases, leaving 14 bases between them. The CDR3 consists of 15 residues. The V gene's germline CDR1 is DFQATT and CDR2 SNEGSKA (reference sequence). The CDR3 region has the DNA TGCAGTGCCCTTCATGGGGGAGCGAACACCGGGGAGCTGTTTTTT. Translation: CSALHGGANTGELFF.

This clonotype appeared many times. This chain links TRBV4-1 with TRBJ1-6; tentative D call: TRBD1 (6 bases). V was pared by 1 base and J by 8 bases, with 9 bases between. CDR3 length: 14 amino acids. CDR1 and CDR2 (germline): MGHRA, YSYEKL. CDR3 residues: CASSQGRGDSPLHF. DNA for the CDR3: TGCGCCAGCAGCCAAGGTAGGGGGGATTCACCCCTCCACTTT.

Regarding this clonotype: Germline is not matched at one junction end, which may reflect a read error. The chain uses TRBV5-1 and TRBJ2-2, with 7 bases matching TRBD1. Germline V gene sequence: CDR1 SGHRS, CDR2 YFSETQ. This CDR3 comprises 13 residues. The CDR3: CASSLTGPGKLFF. CDR3 nucleotides: TGCGCCAGCAGCCTGACAGGGCCCGGGAAGCTGTTTTTT.